The 19 T cell receptor beta chains reported below all come from one sample, sequenced in a study of blood T cell repertoires in COVID-19. The table came from immunoSEQ multiplex PCR; TCRdb's copy has only in-frame clones and leaves some out. The table lists some 360,000 clones, more than 75% of them singletons, with about 2.5% in the top ten. Input material: peripheral blood. The receptor source for this set is a woman aged 55-69 years with COVID-19, enrolled during active disease.

This chain connects TRBV7-2 to TRBJ2-2; TRBD1 matches at 8 bases. The CDR3 spans 16 residues. The germline V gene encodes CDR1 SGHTA and CDR2 FQGNSA. V dropped 1 base and J dropped 6; count of bases not matched to a gene: 7. This chain's CDR3 is CASSLGGTGVAGELFF. As DNA, the CDR3 is TGTGCCAGCAGCTTAGGAGGGACAGGTGTTGCCGGGGAGCTGTTTTTT.

The V call is TRBV11-1, the J call TRBJ2-7, with D maybe TRBD2 (7 bases). The length of the CDR3 is 15 residues. Germline CDR1 and CDR2: SGHAT and FQDESV (reference sequence). With 3 bases removed from V and 5 bases from J, the gap between germline ends came to 17 bases. In DNA form, the CDR3 reads TGTGCCAGCAGCTTTCGACGGGGGGCATACGACGAGCAGTACTTC. Residues: CASSFRRGAYDEQYF.

V and J are TRBV2 and TRBJ2-7; 13 bases fit TRBD2. The V gene's germline CDR1 is SNHLY and CDR2 FYNNEI. There are 16 residues in the CDR3. V lost 3 bases and J lost 3; bases outside the gene matches: 5. The chain's CDR3 is CASSDWGTSGDYEQYF. The CDR3 region has the DNA TGTGCCAGCAGTGACTGGGGGACTAGCGGGGACTACGAGCAGTACTTC.

V usage is TRBV7-3 and J usage is TRBJ1-1; D perhaps matches TRBD1 (5 bases). V was shortened by 0 bases and J by 1 base, with 9 bases between the two germline ends. The CDR3 loop spans 15 amino acids. Germline-derived CDR1 and CDR2 are SGHTA and FQGTGA. The CDR3 protein is CASSLTGGRNTEAFF. In nucleotides, the CDR3 is TGTGCCAGCAGCTTAACCGGGGGGAGGAACACTGAAGCTTTCTTT.

The chain couples TRBV6-5 to TRBJ1-1, with TRBD1 matching 12 bases. Germline V gene sequence: CDR1 MNHEY, CDR2 SVGAGI. V shed 4 bases, J shed 3 bases, and the junction held 6 bases outside the gene matches. The CDR3 runs 16 residues. CDR3 in DNA: TGTGCCAGCAGTTCCGCGGGACAGGGGGCTGACACTGAAGCTTTCTTT. Protein: CASSSAGQGADTEAFF.

V usage is TRBV3-1 (or the pseudogene TRBV3-2) and J usage is TRBJ1-4; 8 bases fit TRBD1. The CDR3 sequence is 16 residues long. CDR1 is LGHDT and CDR2 is YNNKEL in the germline V gene (reference sequence). Losses at the gene ends were 5 bases for V and 8 bases for J; bases not matched to a gene: 13. The CDR3 nucleotides are TGTGCCAGCAGCGCCGCACCTCAGGGGGCAGGAGAAAAACTGTTTTTT. Residues: CASSAAPQGAGEKLFF.

The chain recombines TRBV28 with TRBJ1-5; D gene unclear. Trimming removed 5 bases from V and 5 bases from J, with 13 bases in between. Germline CDR1 is MDHEN and CDR2 is SYDVKM. The CDR3 has 14 residues. CDR3 sequence (DNA): TGTGCCAGCAGTCCCCGACACCCTTATCAGCCCCAGCATTTT. Residues: CASSPRHPYQPQHF.

The chain couples TRBV19 to TRBJ2-5; the D gene is possibly TRBD2 (5 bases). In germline, CDR1 is LNHDA, CDR2 SQIVND (reference sequence). The V end was cut by 1 base, the J end by 5 bases, with 23 bases between. The CDR3 consists of 18 residues. CDR3 nucleotide sequence: TGTGCCAGTAGTATAGCACCACGCCGGACTCCCTCCGGCGAGACCCAGTACTTC. Its translation: CASSIAPRRTPSGETQYF.

As regards this clone: A much larger clone sits a single nucleotide away, making a read error possible. The chain carries TRBV11-2 and TRBJ2-7; 11 nucleotides line up with TRBD2. Germline V gene sequence: CDR1 SGHAT, CDR2 FQNNGV. J gave up 0 bases and V 4 bases, and 2 bases lay outside the gene matches. The CDR3 runs 15 residues. CDR3 bases: TGTGCCAGCAGCTACGGGACTAGCGGCTCCTACGAGCAGTACTTC. The encoded protein is CASSYGTSGSYEQYF.

The chain employs TRBV28 and TRBJ1-1; D ambiguous. Per germline, CDR1 MDHEN and CDR2 SYDVKM. The CDR3 is made up of 13 amino acids. The V end lost 8 bases, the J end lost 5 bases, and 15 bases lay between the germline ends. The CDR3 reads CASRGGIETEAFF. The CDR3 DNA reads as TGTGCCAGCCGGGGTGGGATTGAGACTGAAGCTTTCTTT. The variable domain in full, with the rest retrieved from reference TRBV28 and TRBJ1-1, is DVKVTQSSRYLVKRTGEKVFLECVQDMDHENMFWYRQDPGLGLRLIYFSYDVKMKEKGDIPEGYSVSREKKERFSLILESASTNQTSMYLCASRGGIETEAFFGQGTRLTVV.

This clone was picked up a small number of times. This chain uses TRBV7-6 with TRBJ1-2; D unresolved. V was clipped by 3 bases and J by 6 bases, with 11 bases between them. Germline V gene lookup returns CDR1 SGHVS and CDR2 FNYEAQ. This CDR3 has 13 residues. The CDR3 bases are TGTGCCAGCAGCTTTCGCAACGGGAATGGCTACACCTTC. Translating gives CASSFRNGNGYTF.

Note on this clone: The junction does not match germline at one end; this may be a read error. The chain links TRBV7-2 to TRBJ2-1; 7 bases line up with TRBD2. Germline loops: CDR1 SGHTA, CDR2 FQGNSA. The CDR3 runs 16 residues. CDR3 region: CASSLAAGPGYNEQFF. Written as DNA, the CDR3 is TGTGCCAGCAGCCTAGCGGCGGGGCCAGGATACAATGAGCAGTTCTTC.

The chain carries TRBV9 and TRBJ1-2; no clear D. The CDR3 has 13 residues. Deletions cut 2 bases from V and 2 bases from J, with 7 bases between. Germline CDR1 and CDR2: SGDLS and YYNGEE. The CDR3, as DNA: TGTGCCAGCAGCGTTTCGGGGAACTATGGCTACACCTTC. It encodes CASSVSGNYGYTF.

This chain joins TRBV3-1 (or the pseudogene TRBV3-2) and TRBJ1-2; 9 bases fit TRBD1. This CDR3 comprises 16 residues. Germline CDR1 reads LGHDT; CDR2 reads YNNKEL (reference sequence). V lost 2 bases, J lost 6 bases, and 10 bases stayed unmatched. Written as DNA, the CDR3 is TGTGCCAGCAGCCAAATATGGGGGGGACAGGGAAATGGCTACACCTTC. As protein: CASSQIWGGQGNGYTF.

V usage is TRBV6-4 and J usage is TRBJ2-7; 12 bases map to TRBD1. Germline assignment: CDR1 MRHNA and CDR2 SNTAGT. V was clipped by 3 bases and J by 5 bases; unmatched bases: 17. The CDR3 totals 19 residues. The CDR3 nucleotides read TGTGCCAGCAGTGAACCGCGCTCGGGACAGGGGGCTGTTATCAACGAGCAGTACTTC. Translation: CASSEPRSGQGAVINEQYF.

The chain employs TRBV5-5 and TRBJ2-7; the match to TRBD2 covers 16 bases. CDR1 and CDR2 (germline): SGHKS, YYEKEE (reference sequence). J was trimmed by 1 base and V by 4 bases; bases with no gene match: 5. The CDR3 contains 17 residues. CDR3 protein: CASSRGTSGGASYEQYF. CDR3 coding DNA: TGTGCCAGCAGCCGAGGGACTAGCGGGGGGGCGTCCTACGAGCAGTACTTC.

This clone was recorded once. V and J are TRBV9 and TRBJ1-2; D remains ambiguous. CDR3 length: 11 amino acids. V lost 3 bases, J lost 8 bases, and 8 bases lay in between. Germline CDR1 and CDR2: SGDLS and YYNGEE. The CDR3 protein is CASSDSLGYTF. The CDR3 nucleotides are TGTGCCAGCAGCGATTCCTTAGGCTACACCTTC.

The V call is TRBV6-1, the J call TRBJ1-1, with D hard to call. Trimming pared 3 bases from V and 1 base from J, leaving 12 bases between. CDR3 length: 15 residues. Germline CDR1 is MNHNS and CDR2 is SASEGT. CDR3 DNA: TGTGCCAGCAGTGAGGAGCGGCACTGGAACACTGAAGCTTTCTTT. It translates to CASSEERHWNTEAFF.

The sample holds one count of this clone. The V gene is TRBV7-8, the J gene TRBJ2-3; TRBD2 matches 8 bases. CDR1 SGHVS and CDR2 FQNEAQ come from the germline V gene. The length of the CDR3 is 16 residues. V lost 1 base and J lost 4; bases outside the gene matches: 7. The CDR3, as DNA: TGTGCCAGCAGCTTAGAGCGGGGGCCAACTCCAGATACGCAGTATTTT. Protein sequence: CASSLERGPTPDTQYF.